This TCR beta chain was sequenced in a study of post-analysis software for immune sequencing data. Points from the study as a whole: About five TRBV segments, including TRBV5-6, TRBV5-1 and TRBV20-1, were more frequent in patients than controls.

As for this clonotype: What it binds is not known.

The TCR beta cDNA libraries carried unique molecular identifiers. One entry per CDR3 protein, called by TCRdb with MiXCR from the PCR reads. The sample has roughly 600,000 distinct CDR3 sequences, roughly 46% seen once. V dropped 5 bases and J dropped 4 bases, with 16 bases sitting between them. The germline CDR1 and CDR2 sequences are SGHKS and YYEKEE (reference sequence). CDR3 length equals 15 residues. Sequences were obtained from blood. This clonotype was sampled from a girl between 5 and 17 years old with multiple sclerosis. The V call is TRBV5-5, the J call TRBJ1-5; tentative D call: TRBD1 (6 bases). CDR3 region: CASSSSPGQNQPQHF. As DNA, the CDR3 is TGTGCCAGCAGTTCATCCCCCGGACAGAATCAGCCCCAGCATTTT.